This paragraph covers one TCR beta chain sequence. Its target is not known. The sample belongs to a study of long-term antiretroviral therapy in people with HIV. Looking at the study overall: When the earliest samples were collected, ART was typically delayed until CD4 counts fell. General study findings and limits: Comparison with controls showed narrower CDR3 length ranges in HIV repertoires. ART was followed by higher diversity that remained below transplant donor controls.

immunoSEQ v3.0 was run at survey level. Sequenced by immunoSEQ multiplex PCR; TCRdb stores in-frame clones only, minus some. The sample gives approximately 30,000 clones, about 85% of which show up once; 8.4% is in the top ten. The CDR3 totals 14 residues. Trimming left V 0 bases short and J 10 bases short, with 10 bases between. CDR1 and CDR2 (germline): LGHNA, YNFKEQ. The V call is TRBV4-2, the J call TRBJ1-6; no firm D call. The origin of this receptor is a man aged 35-49 years with HIV. The input for sequencing was unsorted PBMCs, taken 3 years after starting antiretroviral therapy. The CDR3 sequence is CASSQEVFGSPLHF. DNA for the CDR3: TGTGCCAGCAGCCAAGAGGTTTTCGGATCACCCCTCCACTTT.